This passage covers 30 T cell receptor beta chains from one sample sequenced in a study of cytomegalovirus exposure and HLA in healthy donors. Amplification used 60 Vbeta primers and 13 Jbeta primers. This table comes from immunoSEQ multiplex PCR, and its TCRdb copy is limited to in-frame clones, with some not included. Recorded here are 120,000 to 150,000 clones; the top ten clones represent 2.7%. Sample: PBMCs. The source of these receptors is a man in his forties in good health and CMV-seronegative.

The chain joins TRBV5-4 to TRBJ2-5; TRBD2 matches at 7 bases. The CDR3 runs to 18 residues. Trimming took 1 base from V and 3 from J; bases not matched to a gene: 15. Germline V gives CDR1 SGHNT, CDR2 YYREEE (reference sequence). The CDR3 nucleotides read TGTGCCAGCAGCTTGCCCTGGTCTAGCGGAAATATTAAAGAGACCCAGTACTTC. Amino acid sequence: CASSLPWSSGNIKETQYF. The entire variable domain, with the rest obtained from reference TRBV5-4 and TRBJ2-5, is as follows: ETGVTQSPTHLIKTRGQQVTLRCSSQSGHNTVSWYQQALGQGPQFIFQYYREEENGRGNFPPRFSGLQFPNYSSELNVNALELDDSALYLCASSLPWSSGNIKETQYFGPGTRLLVL.

A word on this clone: Other nucleotide sequences from this sample produce the same CDR3. The chain links TRBV4-2 to TRBJ2-5; D gene uncertain. The germline V and J ends were trimmed by 2 bases and 0 bases, with 10 bases remaining between them. In germline, CDR1 is LGHNA, CDR2 YNFKEQ. This CDR3 contains 15 residues. The CDR3, as DNA: TGTGCCAGCAGCCAATCCTCGACTTACCAAGAGACCCAGTACTTC. This sequence encodes CASSQSSTYQETQYF.

This rearrangement joins TRBV25-1 to TRBJ2-2; D might be TRBD2 (6 bases). The CDR3 is 16 residues long. Trimming took off 4 bases at V and 0 bases at J, with 12 bases between the two ends. In germline, CDR1 is MGHDK, CDR2 SYGVNS. CDR3 amino acids: CASSAQGGANTGELFF. DNA for the CDR3: TGTGCCAGCAGTGCGCAGGGAGGCGCGAACACCGGGGAGCTGTTTTTT.

The chain couples TRBV19 to TRBJ2-3, with D maybe TRBD1 (5 bases). Trimming took 6 bases from V and 2 from J, leaving 12 bases between them. CDR1 LNHDA and CDR2 SQIVND come from the germline V gene (reference sequence). The CDR3 loop spans 14 amino acids. CDR3 sequence reads: CASRQGTPTDTQYF. The CDR3 region has the DNA TGTGCCAGTAGGCAGGGTACCCCCACAGATACGCAGTATTTT. Looking up the rest from reference TRBV19 and TRBJ2-3 gives the full variable domain: DGGITQSPKYLFRKEGQNVTLSCEQNLNHDAMYWYRQDPGQGLRLIYYSQIVNDFQKGDIAEGYSVSREKKESFPLTVTSAQKNPTAFYLCASRQGTPTDTQYFGPGTRLTVL.

For this clone: The germline gene is not matched at one end of the junction; a read error may be the cause. The rearrangement links TRBV25-1 to TRBJ2-3; possibly TRBD2 for D (5 bases). Germline CDR1 reads MGHDK; CDR2 reads SYGVNS. This CDR3 region has 15 residues. The CDR3 loop is CASSDEDFYTDMQYF. The CDR3 region has the DNA TGTGCCAGCAGTGACGAGGACTTCTACACAGATATGCAGTATTTT.

This chain connects TRBV5-1 to TRBJ1-4, with TRBD1 identical over 8 bases. The CDR3 has 13 residues. V trimming: 4 bases; J trimming: 6 bases; junction bases outside the gene matches: 2. Germline CDR1 SGHRS, CDR2 YFSETQ. The CDR3 is CASSPDRDEKLFF. CDR3 nucleotide sequence: TGCGCCAGCAGCCCGGACAGGGATGAAAAACTGTTTTTT.

The chain has TRBV5-4 and TRBJ1-2; 7 nucleotides match TRBD1. The CDR3 is 15 amino acids. Germline V gives CDR1 SGHNT, CDR2 YYREEE (reference sequence). V dropped 0 bases and J dropped 0; count of bases not matched to a gene: 2. CDR3 residues: CASSLGGTANYGYTF. The CDR3 region has the DNA TGTGCCAGCAGCTTGGGGGGGACAGCTAACTATGGCTACACCTTC.

The chain carries TRBV6-1 and TRBJ1-5; D ambiguous. Trimming removed 3 bases from V and 3 bases from J, with 9 bases in between. The length of the CDR3 is 14 residues. Germline V gene lookup returns CDR1 MNHNS and CDR2 SASEGT. The CDR3 sequence is CASSDGLNNQPQHF. CDR3 sequence (DNA): TGTGCCAGCAGTGACGGACTGAACAATCAGCCCCAGCATTTT.

The chain carries TRBV9 and TRBJ1-5; D is perhaps TRBD1 (6 bases). The CDR3 loop spans 15 amino acids. V lost 0 bases and J lost 5, with 12 bases in between. CDR1 and CDR2 (germline): SGDLS, YYNGEE. The CDR3 bases are TGTGCCAGCAGCGTAGCTCCGGACAGCCATCAGCCCCAGCATTTT. Translating gives CASSVAPDSHQPQHF.

J is TRBJ2-2 and V is TRBV5-4; 7 nucleotides agree with TRBD1. Germline V gene sequence: CDR1 SGHNT, CDR2 YYREEE (reference sequence). The CDR3 has 14 amino acids. V lost 7 bases and J lost 5; bases outside the gene matches: 8. CDR3: CASSEGGATGELFF. CDR3 bases: TGTGCCAGCTCGGAAGGGGGCGCTACCGGGGAGCTGTTTTTT.

The chain combines TRBV5-1 with TRBJ2-7; 7 bases align to TRBD1. V lost 0 bases and J lost 3; bases outside the gene matches: 3. This CDR3 contains 14 residues. Per the germline V gene, CDR1 is SGHRS and CDR2 is YFSETQ. The CDR3 loop is CASSLDAGGYEQYF. The CDR3 region has the DNA TGCGCCAGCAGCTTGGACGCAGGGGGCTACGAGCAGTACTTC.

V and J are TRBV4-2 and TRBJ2-7; D unresolved. Between the trimmed V and J ends, which lost 4 bases and 7 bases, there was a span of 11 bases. The CDR3 is 12 residues long. The V gene's germline CDR1 is LGHNA and CDR2 YNFKEQ. The CDR3, as DNA: TGTGCCAGCAGCCCTGACCGCGGTGAGCAGTACTTC. This gives the protein CASSPDRGEQYF.

The chain is built from TRBV7-2 and TRBJ2-3; 7 bases match TRBD1. The V and J ends lost 1 base and 15 bases, in that order; junction bases with no gene match: 10. Germline V gives CDR1 SGHTA, CDR2 FQGNSA. The CDR3 is 13 residues long. CDR3 sequence reads: CASSLDMGQSQYF. Written as DNA, the CDR3 is TGTGCCAGCAGCTTAGATATGGGACAGTCCCAATATTTT.

CDR3: CASSQGQGDYGYTF. CDR3 in DNA: TGTGCCAGCAGTCAAGGACAGGGGGACTATGGCTACACCTTC. V usage is TRBV6-6 and J usage is TRBJ1-2, with 10 bases matching TRBD1. Trimming took 5 bases from V and 3 from J; bases not matched to a gene: 3. CDR1 MNHNY and CDR2 SVGAGI come from the germline V gene (reference sequence). The length of the CDR3 is 14 residues.

The chain carries TRBV6-5 and TRBJ1-5; tentatively, D is TRBD1 (6 bases). V was clipped by 6 bases and J by 3 bases, with 12 bases between them. This CDR3 has 14 amino acids. Germline V gene lookup returns CDR1 MNHEY and CDR2 SVGAGI. CDR3 DNA sequence: TGTGCCAGCAGACAGGGCTTGGACAATCAGCCCCAGCATTTT. Encoded protein: CASRQGLDNQPQHF.

This sequence joins TRBV2 and TRBJ2-3, with D possibly TRBD2 on 5 matching bases. Trimming took off 3 bases at V and 1 base at J, with 14 bases between the two ends. The germline CDR1 and CDR2 sequences are SNHLY and FYNNEI. This CDR3 has 16 residues. The DNA of the CDR3 is TGTGCCAGCAGTGAGCCCCCTAGAGCGGGCACAGATACGCAGTATTTT. Its protein product is CASSEPPRAGTDTQYF.

V is TRBV20-1 and J is TRBJ2-7, with D tentatively TRBD2 (5 bases). The CDR3 covers 11 residues. The V gene lost 3 bases and the J gene lost 6 bases, with 9 bases spanning the gap. Germline V lookup: CDR1 DFQATT, CDR2 SNEGSKA (reference sequence). The CDR3 coding sequence is TGCAGTGCTAGGCCCGAGGGCGAGCAGTACTTC. Amino acids: CSARPEGEQYF.

The genes are TRBV2 and TRBJ1-2, with a weak D call TRBD1 (5 bases). This CDR3 comprises 14 residues. The germline V gene encodes CDR1 SNHLY and CDR2 FYNNEI. The ends were cut back, 4 bases at V and 0 bases at J, with 9 bases in the middle. CDR3 coding DNA: TGTGCCAGCAGTGTGGGGCGAACTAACTATGGCTACACCTTC. This codes for CASSVGRTNYGYTF.

The chain employs TRBV5-1 and TRBJ2-3; D may be TRBD1 (6 bases). CDR1 and CDR2 from the germline V gene are SGHRS and YFSETQ. Deletions cut 3 bases from V and 2 bases from J, with 13 bases between. The CDR3 sequence is 15 residues long. CDR3 sequence: CASSSQGWSTDTQYF. The CDR3 DNA sequence: TGCGCCAGCAGCTCACAGGGTTGGTCCACAGATACGCAGTATTTT.

The chain links TRBV9 to TRBJ2-1, with D possibly being TRBD1 (6 bases). Trimming shortened V by 5 bases and J by 7 bases, and 13 bases separated the two germline ends. The CDR3 is 13 amino acids. Germline loops: CDR1 SGDLS, CDR2 YYNGEE. CDR3 loop: CASSMDRLNEQFF. The CDR3 coding sequence is TGTGCCAGCAGTATGGACAGACTAAATGAGCAGTTCTTC.

V is TRBV27 and J is TRBJ1-2, with TRBD1 as a possible D gene (6 bases). CDR1 MNHEY and CDR2 SMNVEV come from the germline V gene (reference sequence). There are 12 residues in the CDR3. V lost 8 bases, J lost 8 bases, and 15 bases lay in between. CDR3 amino acids: CASRGGERGYTF. CDR3 nucleotide sequence: TGTGCCAGCCGGGGGGGCGAGCGGGGCTACACCTTC.

Measured by frequency, this clone is medium-sized. Within the sample, other DNA sequences also encode this same CDR3. CDR3: CASSSAGNTEAFF. In DNA form, the CDR3 reads TGTGCCAGCAGTTCAGCGGGTAACACTGAAGCTTTCTTT. J is TRBJ1-1 and V is TRBV7-9; D remains unclear. The CDR3 length is 13 residues. CDR1 is SEHNR, CDR2 FQNEAQ, per germline (reference sequence). Between the trimmed V and J ends, which lost 6 bases and 2 bases, there was a span of 10 bases.

The CDR3 nucleotides read TGTGCCAGCAGTACCCAGACAGCGCAGAATGAAAAACTGTTTTTT. As protein: CASSTQTAQNEKLFF. The rearrangement links TRBV28 to TRBJ1-4; maybe TRBD1 (5 bases). Per germline, CDR1 MDHEN and CDR2 SYDVKM. CDR3 length: 15 amino acids. The germline V and J ends were trimmed by 5 bases and 5 bases, with 15 bases remaining between them.

As to this clone: Within the sample, other DNA sequences also encode this same CDR3. The chain combines TRBV7-9 with TRBJ1-2; D gene uncertain. The CDR3 runs 13 residues. Trimming removed 0 bases from V and 6 bases from J, with 8 bases in between. Germline assignment: CDR1 SEHNR and CDR2 FQNEAQ (reference sequence). This chain's CDR3 is CASSLAGSNGYTF. In DNA, the CDR3 is TGTGCCAGCAGCTTAGCGGGCTCAAATGGCTACACCTTC. Full variable domain (outside the CDR3, taken from reference TRBV7-9 and TRBJ1-2): DTGVSQNPRHKITKRGQNVTFRCDPISEHNRLYWYRQTLGQGPEFLTYFQNEAQLEKSRLLSDRFSAERPKGSFSTLEIQRTEQGDSAMYLCASSLAGSNGYTFGSGTRLTVV.

The rearrangement uses TRBV2 and TRBJ1-2; maybe TRBD1 (5 bases). This CDR3 has 13 residues. Between the trimmed V and J ends, which lost 6 bases and 8 bases, there was a span of 16 bases. Germline assignment: CDR1 SNHLY and CDR2 FYNNEI. The CDR3 region is CASSLDTVQGYTF. CDR3 in DNA: TGTGCCAGCAGCTTGGACACCGTCCAGGGCTACACCTTC.

V and J are TRBV21-1 and TRBJ1-1. TRBV21-1 counts as a pseudogene. This CDR3 is 14 amino acids long. CDR3 sequence: CASSKVEYNTEAFF. The CDR3 nucleotides read TGTGCCAGCAGCAAAGTAGAGTACAACACTGAAGCTTTCTTT.

The chain carries TRBV11-3 and TRBJ2-3; the match to TRBD1 covers 10 bases. From germline, CDR1 is SGHNT and CDR2 YENEEA. V lost 4 bases to trimming and J lost 6 bases; unmatched junction nucleotides: 4. The CDR3 is 14 amino acids. The CDR3 nucleotides are TGTGCCAGCAGCTCCCGGGACAGGGGTGATACGCAGTATTTT. It encodes CASSSRDRGDTQYF. Using reference TRBV11-3 and TRBJ2-3 for the parts outside the CDR3, the full variable domain is EAGVVQSPRYKIIEKKQPVAFWCNPISGHNTLYWYLQNLGQGPELLIRYENEEAVDDSQLPKDRFSAERLKGVDSTLKIQPAELGDSAVYLCASSSRDRGDTQYFGPGTRLTVL.

The rearrangement joins TRBV10-3 to TRBJ2-2, with TRBD1 matching over 10 bases. CDR3 length: 16 amino acids. Germline V gives CDR1 ENHRY, CDR2 SYGVKD. With V trimmed by 7 bases and J by 3 bases, 8 bases remained unmatched. The CDR3 nucleotides are TGTGCCATCACGAGCCGGGACAGGGGATACACCGGGGAGCTGTTTTTT. Amino acids: CAITSRDRGYTGELFF.

The rearrangement links TRBV18 to TRBJ2-6; 12 nucleotides line up with TRBD1. This CDR3 is built from 18 residues. V lost 3 bases to trimming and J lost 3 bases; unmatched junction nucleotides: 6. Germline CDR1 and CDR2: KGHSH and LQKENI. CDR3 in amino acids: CASSPQGQGALGANVLTF. The CDR3 DNA reads TGTGCCAGCTCACCCCAGGGACAGGGGGCGCTTGGGGCCAACGTCCTGACTTTC.

The chain is built from TRBV11-2 and TRBJ2-5; D is undetermined. With 5 bases removed from V and 5 bases from J, the gap between germline ends came to 9 bases. The CDR3 is made up of 12 amino acids. Germline V gene lookup returns CDR1 SGHAT and CDR2 FQNNGV. CDR3 in amino acids: CASSPLSETQYF. CDR3 nucleotide sequence: TGTGCCAGCAGCCCCCTATCGGAGACCCAGTACTTC.